The entry below describes one TCR beta chain. This clone was recorded only once. Its binding antigen is unknown. There are no base qualities to consult, and no much larger clone falls within one base. This specimen comes from a study of CD8+ T cells in alopecia areata (dated by TCRdb to between 2018 and 2020). With respect to the entire study: Treated patients were enrolled in an open-label pilot trial of oral tofacitinib at 5 to 10 mg twice daily for moderate-to-severe alopecia areata. Tofacitinib was administered for 6 to 18 months, and 6 months of follow-up off drug were then conducted to assess delayed response and recurrence. The SALT score, which quantifies the percentage of affected scalp surface area, was used to measure disease severity in treated patients. In both human patients and the C3H/HeJ mouse model, the study applied high-throughput TCRbeta sequencing to look at T cell clonal expansion in alopecia areata. In humans, TCRbeta sequencing was performed on scalp tissue and on sorted CD4+ and CD8+ peripheral blood T cells from healthy controls and from patients with patchy or totalis/universalis alopecia areata. Patients on tofacitinib were biopsied at baseline and after 4 and 24 weeks of treatment, and several of the patients also had a later scalp biopsy. Scalp clonality was compared among normal scalp (n=4), patchy alopecia areata scalp (n=8), and alopecia totalis/universalis scalp (n=8). RNA came from the PAXgene miRNA kit for fixed scalp, the miRNeasy kit for PBMCs, and the RNeasy kit for mouse skin. Amplification of TCRbeta CDR3 regions was done by immunoSEQ multiplex PCR using 35 Vbeta forward primers and 13 Jbeta reverse primers. Here is what the overall study found, with its caveats: Because the treated cohort was small and had just a single nonresponder, larger studies are needed to establish links between baseline CD8+ expansion and response. With tofacitinib, both scalp clonality and the number of expanded CD8+ clones among the top 100 scalp clones went down significantly. Unlike mouse skin, which is dominated by gammadelta T cells, normal human skin has resident alphabeta T cells that are also sequenced, and this complicates analysis of the scalp TCR repertoire. Higher clonality and more expanded CD8+ clones were observed in lesional scalp than in normal scalp, particularly in alopecia totalis/universalis, a finding suggestive of antigenic drive. Many expanded lesional clones were found to persist in scalp and blood during tofacitinib treatment, and relapse after treatment cessation may be partly explained by this persistence. Shared TCR sequences between patients were less evident than in mice, which may be partly attributable to HLA diversity in the patient population.

Cut back by 4 bases and 6 bases, the V and J ends lie 11 bases apart. From its cysteine to its phenylalanine, the CDR3 spans 13 amino acids. Kept here is only the CDR3 DNA, which spans 39 bases and is read in frame from base 1. CDR1 and CDR2, looked up from the germline V gene (reference sequence), are MNHEY and SMNVEV. The time point label, as the study defines it: roughly 27 days on oral tofacitinib. The treatment or condition label for this specimen denotes: oral pan-JAK inhibitor, 5-10 mg twice daily. From alopecia areata patients, peripheral blood was collected along with lesional scalp punch biopsies. PBMCs were isolated by density centrifugation and stained for CD3, CD4 and CD8, and CD4+ and CD8+ T cells were sorted on a FACSAria. Preparation of the library involved the immunoSEQ multiplex PCR assay. For TCR sequencing, RNA was extracted from every sample and reverse transcribed into cDNA to serve as template. First-strand cDNA was synthesized with SuperScript III using a 2:1 mix of oligo-dT and random hexamers. A synthetic immune receptor repertoire was used to assess amplification bias, and residual bias was removed computationally. The source study handled its data this way. Raw reads were preprocessed to remove errors, and CDR3 was defined according to IMGT conventions as the region from the conserved cysteine to phenylalanine. Clonality was computed by normalizing Shannon entropy by log2 of the number of productive unique TCRs and subtracting the result from 1. Whether scalp clones were CD4 or CD8 was inferred by matching scalp TCRbeta sequences against CD4 and CD8 repertoires sorted from blood. The table was pulled from immuneACCESS by TCRdb, which kept in-frame rearrangements only. Such tables lose some clones; where checked, under half of the loss comes from unresolved V genes, and the rest has no known cause. The V and J calls and clone size come from that table; D and trimming were worked out from the DNA. A total of 130,000 or so clones appear in this sample, around 86% of them only once. Jointly, the top ten make up 13% of the sample.

The chain joins TRBV27 to TRBJ2-3, with a tentative D gene TRBD2 over 6 matching bases. This TCR derives from a human donor with alopecia areata. Sequencing used CD8+ T cells sorted from blood, obtained at week 4, from a patient treated with tofacitinib. This receptor carries the CDR3 CASSSIGGDTQYF. The sequenced DNA is TGTGCCAGCAGTTCCATCGGAGGGGATACGCAGTATTTT.